The entry below describes one T cell receptor (beta chain). The antigen is undetermined. The data are from a study of cytomegalovirus exposure and HLA in healthy donors. Study observations and caveats: Accurate predictions that matched the HLA-A and HLA-B alleles of most subjects were reportedly made from TCR beta sequences. The authors later found HLA-associated TCR beta chains more clonally expanded than equally common others. TCR beta V segments were, for the most part, productive about 90% or about 30% of the time in an earlier analysis. Across donors, most TCRs were seen rarely, yet some public ones were widespread.

Amplification used 60 Vbeta primers and 13 Jbeta primers. This table comes from immunoSEQ multiplex PCR, and its TCRdb copy is limited to in-frame clones, with some not included. Among more than 45,000 clones listed, roughly 81% were seen once. The CDR3 is 16 amino acids. J lost 3 bases, V lost 4 bases, and 10 bases had no gene match. Germline V CDR1 and CDR2: SGHRS, YFSETQ. The TCR originated in a woman between 40 and 50 years old in good health and CMV-seropositive. This chain joins TRBV5-1 and TRBJ2-1; 7 bases fit TRBD2. The source material was PBMCs. CDR3 bases: TGCGCCAGCAGCCCGAGGGAGCGGGGATTCTACAATGAGCAGTTCTTC. This encodes CASSPRERGFYNEQFF.